This passage covers 8 T cell receptor beta chains from one sample sequenced in a study of cytomegalovirus exposure and HLA in healthy donors. It was with 60 Vbeta and 13 Jbeta primers that the PCR ran. Clones were sequenced by immunoSEQ multiplex PCR, and TCRdb holds only the in-frame ones, with some missing. Of around 150,000 clones listed, roughly 83% were seen once; the top ten hold around 1.6%. Material for sequencing was PBMCs. Source of these receptors: a woman younger than 30 in good health and CMV-seronegative.

This clone was counted once. The chain has TRBV29-1 and TRBJ1-2; D unresolved. The CDR3 has 13 residues. Germline V gene data show CDR1 as SQVTM and CDR2 as ANQGSEA. V dropped 6 bases and J dropped 2 bases, with 13 bases sitting between them. In nucleotides, the CDR3 is TGCAGCGTGGCAAGAATCGCCAACTATGGCTACACCTTC. It specifies CSVARIANYGYTF.

This clone was recorded once. V usage is TRBV4-1 and J usage is TRBJ2-2; possibly TRBD2 for D (5 bases). Germline V gene lookup returns CDR1 MGHRA and CDR2 YSYEKL. Trimming cost V 0 bases and J 0 bases, with 14 bases left between them. This CDR3 spans 18 amino acids. The CDR3 bases are TGCGCCAGCAGCCAAGACCCAAAGAGGGCGACGAACACCGGGGAGCTGTTTTTT. It encodes CASSQDPKRATNTGELFF.

The J gene is TRBJ2-7, the V gene TRBV5-1; 7 bases agree with TRBD2. CDR3 length equals 14 residues. With 4 bases clipped from V and 2 bases from J, the junction kept 6 bases outside the gene matches. Germline CDR1 SGHRS, CDR2 YFSETQ. For the CDR3, the DNA is TGCGCCAGCAGCGGAAGCGGGGTTACCTACGAGCAGTACTTC. Its translation is CASSGSGVTYEQYF. The variable domain in full, completed from reference TRBV5-1 and TRBJ2-7, reads KAGVTQTPRYLIKTRGQQVTLSCSPISGHRSVSWYQQTPGQGLQFLFEYFSETQRNKGNFPGRFSGRQFSNSRSEMNVSTLELGDSALYLCASSGSGVTYEQYFGPGTRLTVT.

The chain joins TRBV19 to TRBJ2-7; the D gene is possibly TRBD2 (6 bases). V was trimmed by 3 bases and J by 1 base, leaving 7 bases between them. The CDR3 length is 13 residues. Germline CDR1 LNHDA, CDR2 SQIVND (reference sequence). Here the CDR3 reads CASSIGGSYEQYF. For the CDR3, the DNA is TGTGCCAGTAGTATCGGAGGGTCCTACGAGCAGTACTTC.

CDR3 DNA: TGTGCCATCAGGAGAGCGGGGGGGCGTACCGGGGAGCTGTTTTTT. Translated, it gives CAIRRAGGRTGELFF. The chain joins TRBV10-3 to TRBJ2-2; 10 nucleotides match TRBD2. This CDR3 contains 15 residues. With 6 bases clipped from V and 5 bases from J, the junction kept 6 bases outside the gene matches. Germline V gene lookup returns CDR1 ENHRY and CDR2 SYGVKD.

This clone was observed a few times. CDR3 region: CASKSKTGPHYGYTF. The CDR3 DNA is TGTGCCAGCAAAAGCAAGACAGGGCCTCACTATGGCTACACCTTC. The chain joins TRBV28 to TRBJ1-2, with 7 positions matching TRBD1. This CDR3 is 15 amino acids long. The V segment lost 7 bases and the J segment 3 bases; nucleotides outside the gene matches: 11. Germline V gives CDR1 MDHEN, CDR2 SYDVKM.

The gene calls are TRBV5-1 and TRBJ1-3; 9 positions agree with TRBD1. The CDR3 extends over 15 amino acids. Germline-derived CDR1 and CDR2 are SGHRS and YFSETQ. The trim removed 4 bases at V and 0 bases at J, leaving 2 bases unmatched. Written as DNA, the CDR3 is TGCGCCAGCAGCCGACAGGGGGACTCTGGAAACACCATATATTTT. This encodes CASSRQGDSGNTIYF.

A note on this clone: A much larger clonotype is one base distant, so this may be a read error. The rearrangement uses TRBV6-6 and TRBJ2-7; TRBD2 matches 7 bases. Looked up from germline, CDR1 is MNHNY and CDR2 is SVGAGI (reference sequence). This CDR3 comprises 14 residues. J lost 2 bases, V lost 2 bases, and 3 bases had no gene match. The CDR3 sequence is CASSYGRGTYEQYF. The CDR3 nucleotides read TGTGCCAGCAGTTACGGGCGGGGGACCTACGAGCAGTACTTC.